This entry concerns a single T cell receptor beta chain. These data belong to a study of OX40 agonist ivuxolimab in advanced cancers. V gave up 6 bases and J gave up 6 bases, with 14 bases separating them. Germline CDR1 MNHNY, CDR2 SVGAGI (reference sequence). The CDR3 is made up of 13 amino acids. Profiling relied on immunoSEQ multiplex PCR, and the TCRdb table lists in-frame clones only, not all of them. The sample contains 56,000 or so clones, about 85% of which appear only once. The sample was CD4+ or CD8+ T cells sorted from blood, taken in a trial of the OX40 agonist ivuxolimab. The sequence was obtained from an adult with an advanced solid tumor such as melanoma, head and neck, liver or kidney cancer. V usage is TRBV6-6 and J usage is TRBJ1-2; D gene unclear. CDR3: CASSPRVENGYTF. The CDR3 DNA reads TGTGCCAGCAGCCCTCGGGTAGAGAATGGCTACACCTTC.